The rows below give T cell receptor beta chains drawn from one sample of a study of PD-1 blockade in classical Hodgkin lymphoma. Some clones are missing from TCRdb's copy, which holds only in-frame ones; the method was immunoSEQ multiplex PCR. The table lists 90,000 to 100,000 clones, around 90% of them singletons, with 2.8% in the top ten. Material: peripheral blood mononuclear cells (PBMCs), obtained at baseline. These receptors were taken from a human donor with classical Hodgkin lymphoma. CDR3s include the opening cysteine and the closing phenylalanine or tryptophan. A D gene is named only where the DNA matches it firmly. A row's size may be missing; if present it is once, few, many or a size class.

V	size	J	D	CDR3	DNA
TRBV6-5	.	TRBJ2-2	.	CASSYSVAGELFF	TGTGCCAGCAGTTACTCGGTAGCCGGGGAGCTGTTTTTT
TRBV19	.	TRBJ2-1	.	CASSTLQGRYNEQFF	TGTGCCAGTAGTACTCTCCAGGGGAGGTACAATGAGCAGTTCTTC
TRBV19	.	TRBJ1-1	.	CASSGVSWGGEAFF	TGTGCCAGTAGTGGGGTTTCGTGGGGGGGAGAAGCTTTCTTT
TRBV9	.	TRBJ1-3	.	CASSVEGTAAPGNTIYF	TGTGCCAGCAGCGTAGAGGGGACTGCGGCTCCTGGAAACACCATATATTTT
TRBV4-1	.	TRBJ2-2	.	CASSQPGASTGELFF	TGCGCCAGCAGCCAACCGGGGGCGAGCACCGGGGAGCTGTTTTTT
TRBV6-5	.	TRBJ2-1	TRBD2	CASRSSGRADEQFF	TGTGCCAGCAGATCTAGCGGGAGGGCCGATGAGCAGTTCTTC
TRBV27	.	TRBJ2-3	TRBD1	CASSLWDRAGDTQYF	TGTGCCAGCAGTTTATGGGACAGGGCGGGAGATACGCAGTATTTT
TRBV2	few	TRBJ2-2	TRBD2	CASNLLDGGDTGELFF	TGTGCCAGCAACCTTCTTGATGGGGGGGACACCGGGGAGCTGTTTTTT
TRBV11-2	once	TRBJ2-7	.	CASSSTLSYEQYF	TGTGCCAGCAGCTCTACCCTTTCCTACGAGCAGTACTTC
TRBV27	.	TRBJ1-5	.	CATMQGIGNQPQHF	TGTGCCACCATGCAGGGAATAGGTAATCAGCCCCAGCATTTT
TRBV6-6	.	TRBJ2-1	.	CASCNWQNNEQFF	TGTGCCAGCTGCAACTGGCAGAACAATGAGCAGTTCTTC
TRBV5-1	.	TRBJ2-5	.	CASSRGHESEEQYF	TGCGCCAGCAGCAGGGGACATGAAAGTGAGGAGCAGTACTTC
TRBV5-6	.	TRBJ2-3	TRBD2	CASTDVGGYTDTQYF	TGTGCCAGCACCGATGTGGGGGGGTACACAGATACGCAGTATTTT
TRBV6-5	.	TRBJ1-2	.	CASSSSTGANYGYTF	TGTGCCAGCAGTTCCTCGACAGGAGCTAACTATGGCTACACCTTC
TRBV5-1	.	TRBJ2-3	.	CASSPEGTTDTQYF	TGCGCCAGCAGCCCGGAAGGGACCACAGATACGCAGTATTTT
TRBV13	.	TRBJ2-7	TRBD2	CASSPIAGGGLEQYF	TGTGCCAGCAGCCCCATTGCGGGAGGGGGGTTGGAGCAGTACTTC
TRBV5-1	.	TRBJ1-3	TRBD1	CASSLTGGTGNTIYF	TGCGCCAGCAGCTTAACAGGGGGCACGGGAAACACCATATATTTT
TRBV29-1	.	TRBJ1-3	TRBD1	CSALRDRDGNTIYF	TGCAGCGCCCTCCGGGACAGGGATGGAAACACCATATATTTT
TRBV6-1	.	TRBJ1-1	.	CASSEAPFLNTEAFF	TGTGCCAGCAGTGAAGCCCCTTTTCTGAACACTGAAGCTTTCTTT
TRBV7-7	.	TRBJ2-5	.	CASSPRRADQETQYF	TGTGCCAGCAGCCCCCGAAGGGCCGACCAAGAGACCCAGTACTTC
TRBV19	.	TRBJ2-3	TRBD2	CASSIDSGSTDTQYF	TGTGCCAGTAGTATAGATAGCGGGTCGACAGATACGCAGTATTTT
TRBV2	.	TRBJ2-7	TRBD2	CASRREHTYEQYF	TGTGCCAGCAGGCGGGAGCACACCTACGAGCAGTACTTC
TRBV27	few	TRBJ1-1	.	CATLRKGAFF	TGTGCCACCCTCCGAAAGGGAGCTTTCTTT
TRBV28	.	TRBJ1-4	.	CASSSLAQGRKLFF	TGTGCCAGCAGTTCCCTTGCTCAGGGGAGAAAACTGTTTTTT
TRBV18	.	TRBJ1-5	TRBD1	CASSPQQGGGNQPQHF	TGTGCCAGCTCACCCCAACAGGGGGGGGGCAATCAGCCCCAGCATTTT
TRBV5-5	few	TRBJ1-1	.	CASSLTGRSEAFF	TGTGCCAGCAGCTTAACAGGGCGCTCTGAAGCTTTCTTT
TRBV15	.	TRBJ2-5	TRBD1	CATSRAVGTGATQYF	TGTGCCACCAGCAGAGCGGTCGGGACAGGGGCAACCCAGTACTTC
TRBV18	.	TRBJ2-7	.	CASSPLLDNPYEQYF	TGTGCCAGCTCACCACTGCTCGACAACCCCTACGAGCAGTACTTC
TRBV30	.	TRBJ1-3	TRBD1	CAWTLGTGAYTIYF	TGTGCCTGGACCCTCGGGACAGGGGCCTACACCATATATTTT
TRBV11-2	.	TRBJ2-7	.	CASSLATDYEQYF	TGTGCCAGCAGCTTAGCGACGGACTACGAGCAGTACTTC
TRBV29-1	.	TRBJ1-2	.	CSVESGPPNYGYTF	TGCAGCGTTGAGTCAGGGCCCCCCAACTATGGCTACACCTTC
TRBV29-1	.	TRBJ2-7	.	CSVEAAALGEQYF	TGCAGCGTTGAAGCAGCGGCATTGGGGGAGCAGTACTTC
TRBV14	.	TRBJ1-5	.	CASSQTGNQPQHF	TGTGCCAGCAGCCAAACAGGGAATCAGCCCCAGCATTTT
TRBV7-8	once	TRBJ2-1	.	CASSLVVELPREQFF	TGTGCCAGCAGCTTAGTCGTTGAGTTACCTCGGGAGCAGTTCTTC
TRBV7-6	.	TRBJ1-2	.	CASSLVRMRELFYGYTF	TGTGCCAGCAGCTTAGTGAGGATGAGGGAACTATTCTATGGCTACACCTTC
TRBV6-6	.	TRBJ2-7	TRBD1	CASSQQGTEQYF	TGTGCCAGCAGCCAACAGGGGACCGAGCAGTACTTC
TRBV7-9	.	TRBJ2-7	.	CASNAGTYEQYF	TGTGCCAGCAATGCAGGGACCTACGAGCAGTACTTC
TRBV5-6	few	TRBJ2-2	.	CASSLYMDRWNTGELFF	TGTGCCAGCAGCTTGTATATGGACAGATGGAACACCGGGGAGCTGTTTTTT
TRBV2	few	TRBJ2-2	TRBD2	CASSTSGRARGGELFF	TGTGCCAGTTCGACTAGCGGGAGGGCCAGGGGCGGGGAGCTGTTTTTT
TRBV19	.	TRBJ2-7	.	CATRGTTYEQYF	TGTGCCACTCGTGGGACAACCTACGAGCAGTACTTC
TRBV9	.	TRBJ2-3	.	CASGHTDTQYF	TGTGCCAGCGGCCATACAGATACGCAGTATTTT
TRBV5-1	.	TRBJ2-2	TRBD1	CASNLPGQGVTGELFF	TGCGCCAGCAACCTCCCGGGACAGGGCGTAACCGGGGAGCTGTTTTTT
TRBV6-5	.	TRBJ2-5	TRBD2	CASSLLAGARETQYF	TGTGCCAGCAGTCTTCTAGCGGGAGCTCGGGAGACCCAGTACTTC
TRBV7-9	.	TRBJ2-1	.	CASSSPYYNEQFF	TGTGCCAGCAGCTCCCCGTACTACAATGAGCAGTTCTTC
TRBV11-2	.	TRBJ1-4	.	CASSLTGGGEKLFF	TGTGCCAGCAGCTTAACGGGTGGTGGTGAAAAACTGTTTTTT
TRBV7-9	.	TRBJ2-7	.	CASSKSSIPYEQYF	TGTGCCAGCAGTAAGAGTAGCATCCCCTACGAGCAGTACTTC
TRBV30	.	TRBJ1-3	.	CACAPGKSGNTIYF	TGTGCCTGCGCCCCAGGGAAATCTGGAAACACCATATATTTT
TRBV19	.	TRBJ2-1	.	CASTSSGGRFGNEQFF	TGTGCCAGTACCTCTAGTGGGGGGAGGTTTGGCAATGAGCAGTTCTTC
TRBV7-7	.	TRBJ2-7	TRBD1	CASSERQGPFYEQYF	TGTGCTAGCAGCGAGAGACAGGGCCCCTTCTACGAGCAGTACTTC